This entry lists 20 T cell receptor beta chains sequenced from one sample in a study of cytomegalovirus exposure and HLA in healthy donors. In the PCR, 60 Vbeta and 13 Jbeta primers were used. Repertoires were generated with immunoSEQ multiplex PCR, while TCRdb's copy carries only in-frame clones and drops some. The sample gives 120,000 or so clones, around three quarters of which show up once; roughly 3.1% is in the top ten. The sequenced sample was PBMCs. These TCRs come from a man aged 25-45 years in good health and CMV-seronegative.

The chain recombines TRBV19 with TRBJ1-5; no firm D call. Germline V gene sequence: CDR1 LNHDA, CDR2 SQIVND (reference sequence). Trimming took off 2 bases at V and 2 bases at J, with 7 bases between the two ends. There are 14 residues in the CDR3. In DNA, the CDR3 is TGTGCCAGTAGTATACGGGAGGGCAATCAGCCCCAGCATTTT. Translating it yields CASSIREGNQPQHF.

The V and J genes are TRBV4-3 and TRBJ1-5; a weak D match, TRBD1 (5 bases). Germline V gives CDR1 LGHNA, CDR2 YSLEER. V was trimmed by 0 bases and J by 3 bases, leaving 9 bases between them. This CDR3 spans 15 amino acids. The CDR3 spells CASSQDRAHNQPQHF. The CDR3 DNA sequence: TGCGCCAGCAGCCAAGACAGGGCCCACAATCAGCCCCAGCATTTT.

This chain connects TRBV18 to TRBJ1-4; 7 positions match TRBD1. The trim removed 3 bases at V and 3 bases at J, leaving 10 bases unmatched. Germline V gene sequence: CDR1 KGHSH, CDR2 LQKENI. The CDR3 covers 17 residues. The CDR3 loop reads CASSPLQGIIANEKLFF. The CDR3 DNA is TGTGCCAGCTCACCGCTACAGGGGATTATTGCTAATGAAAAACTGTTTTTT.

The V gene is TRBV27, the J gene TRBJ1-2, with TRBD1 matching over 8 bases. CDR1 is MNHEY, CDR2 SMNVEV, per germline (reference sequence). This CDR3 comprises 14 residues. Germline trimming cut 7 bases from V and 5 bases from J; bases unmatched to any gene: 9. The CDR3 nucleotides read TGTGCCAGCAAGGGGGGACAGGAGATTTATGGCTACACCTTC. Protein: CASKGGQEIYGYTF.

The chain employs TRBV7-9 and TRBJ2-7; 7 nucleotides agree with TRBD1. The CDR3 runs to 16 residues. V was clipped by 4 bases and J by 3 bases; unmatched bases: 12. Germline loops: CDR1 SEHNR, CDR2 FQNEAQ (reference sequence). The CDR3 protein is CASSSGQPGGVYEQYF. The CDR3 coding sequence is TGTGCCAGCAGCTCGGGACAACCAGGGGGAGTCTACGAGCAGTACTTC.

The chain is built from TRBV9 and TRBJ2-7, with 8 positions matching TRBD2. J was trimmed by 6 bases and V by 1 base; bases with no gene match: 12. The CDR3 runs 16 residues. Germline CDR1 and CDR2: SGDLS and YYNGEE. The CDR3 spells CASSVTGAGGAGEQYF. CDR3 DNA: TGTGCCAGCAGCGTAACCGGCGCGGGGGGCGCGGGCGAGCAGTACTTC.

A note on this clone: A read error may be the cause here, since a much bigger clone is one base away. The rearrangement links TRBV6-4 to TRBJ2-2; D may be TRBD2 (5 bases). This CDR3 comprises 13 residues. Trimming stripped 3 bases from V and 3 bases from J, with 5 bases between. The germline CDR1 and CDR2 sequences are MRHNA and SNTAGT. The CDR3 is CASSERDTGELFF. The CDR3 DNA reads TGTGCCAGCAGTGAGCGGGACACCGGGGAGCTGTTTTTT.

There are a few counts of this clone. The chain is built from TRBV27 and TRBJ1-5; the D gene is possibly TRBD1 (6 bases). The length of the CDR3 is 14 residues. CDR1 and CDR2 from the germline V gene are MNHEY and SMNVEV (reference sequence). V was trimmed by 4 bases and J by 7 bases, leaving 14 bases between them. CDR3 nucleotides: TGTGCCAGCAGTTACGGGGGGCAGGAACAGCCCCAGCATTTT. The encoded protein is CASSYGGQEQPQHF.

V gene TRBV5-1 combines with J gene TRBJ1-1; 7 positions agree with TRBD1. This CDR3 has 15 residues. Germline V gene sequence: CDR1 SGHRS, CDR2 YFSETQ. The V segment lost 6 bases and the J segment 0 bases; nucleotides outside the gene matches: 8. The CDR3 region is CASKRQGTMNTEAFF. The CDR3 DNA sequence: TGCGCCAGCAAGAGACAGGGAACTATGAACACTGAAGCTTTCTTT.

This clone has just a few counts. The rearrangement uses TRBV6-1 and TRBJ2-5; 9 bases agree with TRBD2. This CDR3 spans 15 amino acids. V was clipped by 7 bases and J by 5 bases; unmatched bases: 11. In germline, CDR1 is MNHNS, CDR2 SASEGT. CDR3 in amino acids: CASTSGGAGGETQYF. The CDR3 nucleotides are TGTGCCAGCACCTCGGGGGGAGCGGGAGGTGAGACCCAGTACTTC.

This clone was observed a handful of times. The chain joins TRBV7-9 to TRBJ2-1, with 15 bases fitting TRBD2. V lost 1 base to trimming and J lost 4 bases; unmatched junction nucleotides: 8. There are 19 residues in the CDR3. Germline V gene sequence: CDR1 SEHNR, CDR2 FQNEAQ (reference sequence). The CDR3 DNA is TGTGCCAGCAGCTTAGGGGGACTAGCGGGGGGCCATAATTACAATGAGCAGTTCTTC. Its protein is CASSLGGLAGGHNYNEQFF.

The rearrangement links TRBV27 to TRBJ2-5; the match to TRBD2 covers 9 bases. The CDR3 length is 16 residues. After removal of 6 bases from V and 5 bases from J, the junction contained 13 bases not matched to a gene. CDR1 is MNHEY and CDR2 is SMNVEV in the germline V gene (reference sequence). Written as DNA, the CDR3 is TGTGCCAGCAGCGGGACTAGCTTCTCCTTGTCGGAGACCCAGTACTTC. It specifies CASSGTSFSLSETQYF.

This chain connects TRBV5-1 to TRBJ2-7; 8 bases agree with TRBD1. CDR1 and CDR2 (germline): SGHRS, YFSETQ. The CDR3 length is 14 residues. The V and J ends lost 3 bases and 2 bases, in that order; junction bases with no gene match: 4. CDR3 region: CASSSGTGTYEQYF. DNA for the CDR3: TGCGCCAGCAGCTCCGGGACAGGTACCTACGAGCAGTACTTC.

The chain recombines TRBV7-6 with TRBJ1-6; no definite D call. Looked up from germline, CDR1 is SGHVS and CDR2 is FNYEAQ. This CDR3 comprises 15 residues. Trimming removed 1 base at V and 5 bases at J, with 9 bases between. DNA of the CDR3: TGTGCCAGCAGCTTAGATACAGTTAATAATTCACCCCTCCACTTT. As protein: CASSLDTVNNSPLHF.

The gene calls are TRBV11-3 and TRBJ2-1, with D possibly being TRBD2 (5 bases). This CDR3 region has 14 residues. The germline V gene encodes CDR1 SGHNT and CDR2 YENEEA. Trimming cost V 4 bases and J 7 bases, with 14 bases left between them. CDR3 sequence reads: CASSSSGPTNEQFF. CDR3 nucleotide sequence: TGTGCCAGCAGCTCAAGCGGCCCAACAAATGAGCAGTTCTTC.

This rearrangement joins TRBV10-3 to TRBJ2-7; D might be TRBD1 (6 bases). V was shortened by 10 bases and J by 0 bases, with 10 bases between the two germline ends. Germline assignment: CDR1 ENHRY and CDR2 SYGVKD. The CDR3 runs to 12 residues. The CDR3 nucleotides are TGTGCCACCTCGACAGGCTCCTACGAGCAGTACTTC. As protein: CATSTGSYEQYF.

The rearrangement joins TRBV4-3 to TRBJ1-5; D unresolved. Trimming removed 2 bases from V and 3 bases from J, with 5 bases in between. CDR1 LGHNA and CDR2 YSLEER come from the germline V gene. CDR3 length: 13 amino acids. This CDR3 is CASSQNYNQPQHF. DNA for the CDR3: TGCGCCAGCAGCCAAAATTACAATCAGCCCCAGCATTTT.

J is TRBJ1-1 and V is TRBV4-3, with D hard to call. Germline V gene data show CDR1 as LGHNA and CDR2 as YSLEER. V was trimmed by 4 bases and J by 1 base, leaving 10 bases between them. CDR3 length: 14 residues. The CDR3 loop reads CASSRGEGNTEAFF. CDR3 DNA: TGCGCCAGCAGCCGCGGGGAAGGGAACACTGAAGCTTTCTTT.

This chain connects TRBV6-1 to TRBJ2-2; maybe TRBD2 (5 bases). V lost 4 bases to trimming and J lost 2 bases, with 11 bases between them. CDR3 length: 15 amino acids. CDR1 is MNHNS, CDR2 SASEGT, per germline. The DNA of the CDR3 is TGTGCCAGCAGTGTTGACGGGGTAAACACCGGGGAGCTGTTTTTT. Translating gives CASSVDGVNTGELFF.

The J gene is TRBJ2-3, the V gene TRBV29-1; TRBD2 is a possible D gene (7 bases). Germline V gene sequence: CDR1 SQVTM, CDR2 ANQGSEA. V shed 4 bases and J shed 0 bases, with 17 bases lying between them. This CDR3 has 16 residues. The CDR3 region has the DNA TGCAGCGTTGGGGGGAGAGGGGGGGCTAGCACAGATACGCAGTATTTT. Its translation is CSVGGRGGASTDTQYF.